The 21 T cell receptor beta chains in this list originate from one sample, sequenced in a study of T cell responses to AZD1222 COVID-19 vaccine. Here immunoSEQ multiplex PCR was the method, and the copy in TCRdb shows in-frame clones only, minus some. This sample has some 90,000 clones, with around nine tenths found just once. The sequencing here drew on peripheral blood, taken on day 0 of AZD1222 vaccination. The receptors were sampled from an adult in good health.

CDR3 DNA sequence: TGTGCCAGCAGTTCCATACAGGGGGGTAGGGAAAAACTGTTTTTT. Protein product: CASSSIQGGREKLFF. The V gene is TRBV2, the J gene TRBJ1-4, with 8 bases identical to TRBD1. This CDR3 region has 15 residues. The germline V gene encodes CDR1 SNHLY and CDR2 FYNNEI. Trimming took 5 bases from V and 8 from J; bases not matched to a gene: 10. The full variable domain, its missing parts supplied by reference TRBV2 and TRBJ1-4, is EPEVTQTPSHQVTQMGQEVILRCVPISNHLYFYWYRQILGQKVEFLVSFYNNEISEKSEIFDDQFSVERPDGSNFTLKIRSTKLEDSAMYFCASSSIQGGREKLFFGSGTQLSVL.

The chain joins TRBV11-2 to TRBJ2-7; 11 bases are a match to TRBD2. CDR1 and CDR2 (germline): SGHAT, FQNNGV. The CDR3 totals 14 residues. Losses at the gene ends were 7 bases for V and 2 bases for J; bases not matched to a gene: 4. DNA for the CDR3: TGTGCCAGCACCGTGACTAGCGGGACCTACGAGCAGTACTTC. Translated, it gives CASTVTSGTYEQYF.

The chain joins TRBV4-3 to TRBJ2-7; 10 positions agree with TRBD2. V was pared by 0 bases and J by 4 bases, with 6 bases of the junction left unmatched. Germline V gives CDR1 LGHNA, CDR2 YSLEER. This CDR3 has 16 residues. CDR3 region: CASSQDQASGSYEQYF. As DNA, the CDR3 is TGCGCCAGCAGCCAAGATCAGGCTAGCGGGAGTTACGAGCAGTACTTC.

The V gene is TRBV19, the J gene TRBJ2-7; 10 bases line up with TRBD1. Trimming removed 3 bases from V and 3 bases from J; junction bases left unmatched: 5. The germline gives CDR1 LNHDA, CDR2 SQIVND (reference sequence). This CDR3 region has 15 residues. CDR3 in amino acids: CASSMGTGAFYEQYF. CDR3 DNA sequence: TGTGCCAGTAGTATGGGGACAGGGGCTTTCTACGAGCAGTACTTC.

This clone was detected a few times. This chain links TRBV18 with TRBJ1-5; 10 nucleotides match TRBD1. Germline V gene lookup returns CDR1 KGHSH and CDR2 LQKENI. The CDR3 totals 16 residues. The V segment lost 1 base and the J segment 9 bases; nucleotides outside the gene matches: 9. The CDR3 sequence is CASSPLGTGDLSPQHF. CDR3 DNA: TGTGCCAGCTCACCACTTGGGACAGGGGACCTATCGCCCCAGCATTTT.

The chain uses TRBV24-1 and TRBJ2-5; a weak D match, TRBD1 (5 bases). This CDR3 has 15 residues. Between the trimmed V and J ends, which lost 4 bases and 5 bases, there was a span of 16 bases. Germline V lookup: CDR1 KGHDR, CDR2 SFDVKD. The CDR3 region is CATSDPSGFGETQYF. The CDR3 DNA reads TGTGCCACCAGTGACCCCTCAGGGTTTGGGGAGACCCAGTACTTC.

This clone has just a few counts. The V and J genes are TRBV27 and TRBJ1-4; 7 positions agree with TRBD1. The ends lost 4 bases at V and 4 bases at J; junction bases unmatched: 6. CDR3 length: 15 residues. Germline assignment: CDR1 MNHEY and CDR2 SMNVEV (reference sequence). The CDR3 coding sequence is TGTGCCAGCAGTTGGAACCGGGACAGTAATGAAAAACTGTTTTTT. This codes for CASSWNRDSNEKLFF.

The chain carries TRBV6-1 and TRBJ1-2; D uncertain. Looked up from germline, CDR1 is MNHNS and CDR2 is SASEGT. CDR3 size: 13 residues. V dropped 3 bases and J dropped 4 bases, with 9 bases sitting between them. The CDR3 DNA reads TGTGCCAGCAGTGAGGGGTTCGGCTATGGCTACACCTTC. Amino acid sequence: CASSEGFGYGYTF.

The V and J genes are TRBV7-9 and TRBJ1-1; D unclear. V was shortened by 1 base and J by 2 bases, with 8 bases between the two germline ends. Germline V gene sequence: CDR1 SEHNR, CDR2 FQNEAQ (reference sequence). This CDR3 is built from 14 residues. The CDR3, as DNA: TGTGCCAGCAGCTTAGGGATGGATAACACTGAAGCTTTCTTT. Translated: CASSLGMDNTEAFF.

The genes are TRBV28 and TRBJ1-4, with D uncertain. Germline lookup yields CDR1 MDHEN and CDR2 SYDVKM. V lost 8 bases to trimming and J lost 7 bases, with 14 bases between them. This CDR3 is built from 13 residues. CDR3 nucleotide sequence: TGTGCCAGCGAGCAGGCAGGAACTGAAAAACTGTTTTTT. Amino acid sequence: CASEQAGTEKLFF.

The chain employs TRBV28 and TRBJ1-6; possible D gene TRBD1, 6 bases. Germline CDR1 and CDR2: MDHEN and SYDVKM. The CDR3 loop spans 16 amino acids. With 2 bases removed from V and 7 bases from J, the gap between germline ends came to 15 bases. CDR3 nucleotide sequence: TGTGCCAGCAGTTTAGGAGGGGGTCGGCCCAATTCACCCCTCCACTTT. Its protein is CASSLGGGRPNSPLHF.

The chain carries TRBV24-1 and TRBJ1-5; 7 positions match TRBD1. The J segment lost 5 bases and the V segment lost 8 bases, leaving 8 bases of the junction unmatched. The length of the CDR3 is 14 residues. Germline assignment: CDR1 KGHDR and CDR2 SFDVKD. The CDR3 DNA sequence: TGTGCCACCACCTTGGGGACAGCCGATCAGCCCCAGCATTTT. The encoded protein is CATTLGTADQPQHF.

The CDR3, as DNA: TGTGCCAGCAGCTTAGAATCTGGCCATGGCTATGGCTACACCTTC. Protein product: CASSLESGHGYGYTF. V is TRBV7-9 and J is TRBJ1-2, with D unclear. The CDR3 loop spans 15 amino acids. Trimming shortened V by 1 base and J by 4 bases, and 13 bases separated the two germline ends. Germline CDR1 reads SEHNR; CDR2 reads FQNEAQ (reference sequence).

The chain recombines TRBV12-3 or TRBV12-4 with TRBJ1-3; TRBD1 agrees at 7 bases. The CDR3 is made up of 13 amino acids. V dropped 5 bases and J dropped 4; count of bases not matched to a gene: 2. CDR3 region: CASSRTGGNTIYF. CDR3 bases: TGTGCCAGCAGTAGGACAGGAGGAAACACCATATATTTT.

The chain combines TRBV6-2 or TRBV6-3 with TRBJ2-2; perhaps TRBD2 as D (6 bases). The germline CDR1 and CDR2 sequences are MNHEY and SVGEGT. The CDR3 is made up of 17 amino acids. The V and J ends lost 2 bases and 6 bases respectively, with 19 bases between them. The CDR3 sequence: CASSYPMAGGPPGELFF. The DNA of the CDR3 is TGTGCCAGCAGTTACCCTATGGCAGGAGGGCCTCCCGGGGAGCTGTTTTTT.

V gene TRBV19 combines with J gene TRBJ1-1; no firm D call. Trimming took 5 bases from V and 0 from J, leaving 10 bases between them. The CDR3 contains 14 residues. CDR1 is LNHDA and CDR2 is SQIVND in the germline V gene (reference sequence). In DNA, the CDR3 is TGTGCCAGTAGTGGAGGGCCCATGAACACTGAAGCTTTCTTT. This codes for CASSGGPMNTEAFF.

This rearrangement joins TRBV5-1 to TRBJ2-3; D possibly corresponds to TRBD2 (6 bases). The CDR3 has 16 amino acids. V lost 4 bases, J lost 4 bases, and 19 bases lay in between. Looked up from germline, CDR1 is SGHRS and CDR2 is YFSETQ. For the CDR3, the DNA is TGCGCCAGCAGCCGGGGGTCACAGGTCAGGGCAGATACGCAGTATTTT. Translation gives CASSRGSQVRADTQYF.

V is TRBV4-1 and J is TRBJ1-5, with D tentatively TRBD1 (6 bases). Germline V lookup: CDR1 MGHRA, CDR2 YSYEKL. This CDR3 has 15 residues. Deletions cut 3 bases from V and 4 bases from J, with 13 bases between. The CDR3: CASSQRGQGNQPQHF. The CDR3, as DNA: TGCGCCAGCAGCCAGCGGGGGCAGGGGAATCAGCCCCAGCATTTT.

The J gene is TRBJ1-1, the V gene TRBV29-1; a weak D match, TRBD1 (6 bases). The CDR3 loop spans 13 amino acids. The germline CDR1 and CDR2 sequences are SQVTM and ANQGSEA. The CDR3 spells CSAKGGARPEAFF. The CDR3 DNA reads TGCAGTGCCAAAGGGGGGGCACGACCTGAAGCTTTCTTT.

V is TRBV28 and J is TRBJ2-4, with TRBD2 matching over 9 bases. J was trimmed by 1 base and V by 3 bases; bases with no gene match: 7. This CDR3 has 17 amino acids. CDR1 and CDR2 (germline): MDHEN, SYDVKM. CDR3 residues: CASSLGSGRLAKNIQYF. The CDR3 DNA is TGTGCCAGCAGTTTGGGTAGCGGGAGATTGGCCAAAAACATTCAGTACTTC.

V gene TRBV6-2 or TRBV6-3 combines with J gene TRBJ2-7, with D possibly TRBD2 on 6 matching bases. Deletions cut 5 bases from V and 7 bases from J, with 27 bases between. Germline V gene sequence: CDR1 MNHEY, CDR2 SVGEGT. This CDR3 region has 17 residues. Here the CDR3 DNA reads TGTGCCAGCAGTCCCTTTGGGGCAGGGCCCCGGGAGCAGGAGCAGTACTTC. Protein sequence: CASSPFGAGPREQEQYF.